The source of this T cell receptor beta chain is a study of identifying expanded T cells in peripheral blood. This clone was counted a single time. Its matching antigen is unknown. The repertoire was sequenced with immunoSEQ multiplex PCR; TCRdb's copy has only in-frame clones and lacks some. The table lists some 78,000 clones, roughly 84% of them singletons. Overall study results and limits: Roughly two-week clone count variance significantly increased as total template count grew.

The CDR3 consists of 14 residues. Trimming pared 5 bases from V and 2 bases from J, leaving 9 bases between. Germline CDR1 and CDR2: SGHTA and FQGTGA. This sequence joins TRBV7-3 and TRBJ2-2; D gene uncertain. This clonotype was sampled from a person aged 18-70 years in good health. The sequenced sample was blood. The CDR3 here is CASSPNPNTGELFF. For the CDR3, the DNA is TGTGCCAGCAGCCCGAACCCTAACACCGGGGAGCTGTTTTTT.